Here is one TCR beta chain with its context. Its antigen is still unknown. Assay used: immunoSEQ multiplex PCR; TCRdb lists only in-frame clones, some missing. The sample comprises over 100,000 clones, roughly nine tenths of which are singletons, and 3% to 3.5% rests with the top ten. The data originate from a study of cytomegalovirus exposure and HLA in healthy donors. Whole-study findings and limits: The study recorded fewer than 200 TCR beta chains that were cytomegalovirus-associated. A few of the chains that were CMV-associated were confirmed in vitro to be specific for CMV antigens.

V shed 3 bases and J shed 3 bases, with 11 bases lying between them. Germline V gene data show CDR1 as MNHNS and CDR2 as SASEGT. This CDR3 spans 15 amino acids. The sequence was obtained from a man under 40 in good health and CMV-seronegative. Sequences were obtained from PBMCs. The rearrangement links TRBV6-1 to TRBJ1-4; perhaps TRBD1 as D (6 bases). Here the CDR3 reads CASSDPGGPNEKLFF. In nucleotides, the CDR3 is TGTGCCAGCAGTGACCCGGGGGGCCCTAATGAAAAACTGTTTTTT.